This T cell receptor beta chain was identified in a study of beta chain features in type 1 diabetes. Study details: Healthy donors, compared against patients, showed similar age, gender and cell yields. The study's findings and limits: Among patients with Type 1 diabetes, TCRB CDR3s were moderately but significantly shorter in every one of the four CD4+ subsets. The similarity of naive, central memory and Treg TCRB repertoires appeared greater among patients than among healthy donors.

This clone has only one observation. Antigen specificity is unknown. Sorting that relied on CD45RO/CCR7/CD25/CD127/CD95/CD27 yielded CD4+ naive, central memory, regulatory and stem cell-like memory cells. Post-sort purity exceeded 98% for all sorted populations. TCRB transcripts that were expressed got sequenced, as all of the isolated RNA had been reverse transcribed. Sequencing was performed with immunoSEQ multiplex PCR; in TCRdb, only in-frame clones are kept and a portion is missing. This table has more than 250,000 clones, more than 13% appearing once. The CDR3 is 17 amino acids. V shed 5 bases, J shed 5 bases, and the junction held 15 bases outside the gene matches. Per germline, CDR1 SGHTA and CDR2 FQGNSA.

This TCR was sampled from a man aged 30-40 years with type 1 diabetes. Sequencing used naive CD4+ T cells from blood. The chain uses TRBV7-2 and TRBJ2-3; TRBD2 matches 8 bases. CDR3 sequence reads: CASSQRGGAGDLDTQYF. The CDR3 DNA reads TGTGCCAGCAGCCAGCGAGGAGGAGCGGGAGATCTAGATACGCAGTATTTT.